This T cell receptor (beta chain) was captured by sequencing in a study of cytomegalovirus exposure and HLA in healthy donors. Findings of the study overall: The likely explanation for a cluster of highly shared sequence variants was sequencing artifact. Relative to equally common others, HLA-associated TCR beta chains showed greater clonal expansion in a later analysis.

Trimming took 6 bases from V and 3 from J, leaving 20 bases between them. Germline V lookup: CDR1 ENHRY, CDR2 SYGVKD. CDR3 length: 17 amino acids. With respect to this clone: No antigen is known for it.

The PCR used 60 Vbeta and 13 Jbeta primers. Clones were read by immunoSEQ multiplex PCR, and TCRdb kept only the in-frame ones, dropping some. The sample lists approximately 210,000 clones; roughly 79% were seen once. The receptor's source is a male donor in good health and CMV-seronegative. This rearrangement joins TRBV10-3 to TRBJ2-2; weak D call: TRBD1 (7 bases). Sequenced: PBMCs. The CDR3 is CAIRGGDRVVDTGELFF. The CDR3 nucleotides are TGTGCCATCAGGGGGGGAGACAGGGTAGTGGACACCGGGGAGCTGTTTTTT.